Following are 3 T cell receptor beta chains from one sample sequenced in a study of T cell responses to AZD1222 COVID-19 vaccine. Measured with immunoSEQ multiplex PCR; TCRdb has only the in-frame clones, and not every one. The sample has approximately 150,000 clones, about nine tenths seen once. The sequenced sample was peripheral blood, obtained 28 days after the second AZD1222 dose. The source is an adult who received the AZD1222 COVID-19 vaccine.

J is TRBJ2-5 and V is TRBV5-8, with 8 bases lining up with TRBD1. Trimming took 4 bases from V and 5 from J; bases not matched to a gene: 7. The CDR3 runs to 14 residues. CDR1 SGHTS and CDR2 YDEGEE come from the germline V gene. The CDR3 coding sequence is TGTGCCAGCAGCCGGAGACAGGGGATGGAGACCCAGTACTTC. It yields the protein CASSRRQGMETQYF.

This clone was seen only once. The chain uses TRBV2 and TRBJ2-3, with 9 bases fitting TRBD1. V shed 4 bases and J 4 bases; nucleotides not matched to a gene: 12. This CDR3 is 17 amino acids long. CDR1 and CDR2 (germline): SNHLY, FYNNEI. Here the CDR3 DNA reads TGTGCCAGCAGTGTTTTCGCGGGACAGGGTGGAGCAGATACGCAGTATTTT. Its protein product is CASSVFAGQGGADTQYF.

The CDR3 nucleotides read TGTGCCAGCAGTCCCCCCAGGGGGCAATACAATGAGCAGTTCTTC. It encodes CASSPPRGQYNEQFF. The chain has TRBV27 and TRBJ2-1, with 8 bases that match TRBD1. Germline assignment: CDR1 MNHEY and CDR2 SMNVEV (reference sequence). This CDR3 spans 15 amino acids. J gave up 4 bases and V 5 bases, and 7 bases lay outside the gene matches.